This TCR beta chain appears in the sequencing data of a study of blood T cell repertoires in COVID-19. Turning to the study itself: Both acute and convalescent COVID-19 samples were obtained from the United States, Italy and Spain. The cDNA or gDNA used as material had been derived from T cells, B-cell-depleted T cells, or PBMCs.

Original processing methods: Amplification of reference gene primers provided the estimated nucleated cell counts. The table came from immunoSEQ multiplex PCR; TCRdb's copy has only in-frame clones and leaves some out. For V, J and clone size, that table is used; D and trimming come from the DNA. The repertoire holds about 120,000 clones, with about 86% as singletons. From germline, CDR1 is LGHDT and CDR2 YNNKEL (reference sequence). This CDR3 region has 12 residues. Trimming shortened V by 0 bases and J by 6 bases, and 6 bases separated the two germline ends. This receptor was taken from a woman aged 45-65 years with acute or convalescent COVID-19. V usage is TRBV3-1 (or the pseudogene TRBV3-2) and J usage is TRBJ2-7; D is uncertain. The source material was peripheral blood. The CDR3 sequence: CASSQDGREQYF. The CDR3 coding sequence is TGTGCCAGCAGCCAAGATGGGCGCGAGCAGTACTTC.